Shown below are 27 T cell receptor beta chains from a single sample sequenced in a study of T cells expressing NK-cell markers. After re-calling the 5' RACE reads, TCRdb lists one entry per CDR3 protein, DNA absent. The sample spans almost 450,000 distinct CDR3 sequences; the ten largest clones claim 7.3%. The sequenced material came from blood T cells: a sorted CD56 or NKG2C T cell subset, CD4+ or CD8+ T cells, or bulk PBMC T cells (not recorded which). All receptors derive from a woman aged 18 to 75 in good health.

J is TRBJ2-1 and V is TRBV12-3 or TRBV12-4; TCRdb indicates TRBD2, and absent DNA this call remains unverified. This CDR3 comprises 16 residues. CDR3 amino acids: CASSPQTSVSYNEQFF.

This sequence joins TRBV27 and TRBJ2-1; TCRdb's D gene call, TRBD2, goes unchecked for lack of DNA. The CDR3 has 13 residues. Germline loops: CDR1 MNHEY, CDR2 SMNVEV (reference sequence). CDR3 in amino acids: CASSFGSENEQFF.

Here the CDR3 reads CASSLAGTGQTYEQYF. This chain joins TRBV7-2 and TRBJ2-7; the TCRdb D gene call, TRBD1, has no DNA to confirm it. Germline CDR1 reads SGHTA; CDR2 reads FQGNSA. CDR3 length: 16 amino acids.

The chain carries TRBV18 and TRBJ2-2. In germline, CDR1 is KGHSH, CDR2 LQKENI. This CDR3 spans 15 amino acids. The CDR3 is CASSPPGDATGELFF.

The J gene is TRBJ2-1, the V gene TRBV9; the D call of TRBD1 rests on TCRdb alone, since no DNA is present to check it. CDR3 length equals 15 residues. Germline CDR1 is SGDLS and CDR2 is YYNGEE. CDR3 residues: CASGGGTVLYNEQFF.

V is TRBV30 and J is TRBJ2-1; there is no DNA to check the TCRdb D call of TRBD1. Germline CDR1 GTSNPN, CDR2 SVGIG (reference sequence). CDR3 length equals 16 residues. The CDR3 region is CAWLVGAVSSYNEQFF. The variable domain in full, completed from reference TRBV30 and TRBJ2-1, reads SQTIHQWPATLVQPVGSPLSLECTVEGTSNPNLYWYRQAAGRGLQLLFYSVGIGQISSEVPQNLSASRPQDRQFILSSKKLLLSDSGFYLCAWLVGAVSSYNEQFFGPGTRLTVL.

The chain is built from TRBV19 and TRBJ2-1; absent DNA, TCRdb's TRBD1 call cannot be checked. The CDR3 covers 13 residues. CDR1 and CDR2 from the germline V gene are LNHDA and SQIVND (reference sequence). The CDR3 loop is CASSVTVYNEQFF.

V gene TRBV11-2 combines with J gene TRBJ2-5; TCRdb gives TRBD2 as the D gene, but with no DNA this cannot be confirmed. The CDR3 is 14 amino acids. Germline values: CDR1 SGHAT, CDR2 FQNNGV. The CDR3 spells CASRAGLLREAQYF.

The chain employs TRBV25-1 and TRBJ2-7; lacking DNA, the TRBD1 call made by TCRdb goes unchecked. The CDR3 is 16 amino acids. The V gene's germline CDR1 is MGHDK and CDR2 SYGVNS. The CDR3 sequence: CASSDWADRGPYEQYF.

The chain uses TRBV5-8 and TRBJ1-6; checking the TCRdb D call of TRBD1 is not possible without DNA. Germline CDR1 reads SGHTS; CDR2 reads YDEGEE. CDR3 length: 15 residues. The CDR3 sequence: CASSLGDRGHSPLHF.

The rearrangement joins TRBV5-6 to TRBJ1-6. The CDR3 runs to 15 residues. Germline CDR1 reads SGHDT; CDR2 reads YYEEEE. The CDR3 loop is CASSLRSSYNSPLHF.

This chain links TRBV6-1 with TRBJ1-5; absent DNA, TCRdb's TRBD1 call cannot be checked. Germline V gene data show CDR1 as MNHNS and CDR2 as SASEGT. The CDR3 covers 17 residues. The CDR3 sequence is CASRPRYRGSSNQPQHF.

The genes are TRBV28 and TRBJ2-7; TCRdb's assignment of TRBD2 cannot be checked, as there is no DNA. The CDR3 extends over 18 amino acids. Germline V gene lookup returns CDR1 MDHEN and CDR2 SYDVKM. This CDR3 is CASSFRIAGLFFTYEQYF. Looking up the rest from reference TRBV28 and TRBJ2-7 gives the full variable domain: DVKVTQSSRYLVKRTGEKVFLECVQDMDHENMFWYRQDPGLGLRLIYFSYDVKMKEKGDIPEGYSVSREKKERFSLILESASTNQTSMYLCASSFRIAGLFFTYEQYFGPGTRLTVT.

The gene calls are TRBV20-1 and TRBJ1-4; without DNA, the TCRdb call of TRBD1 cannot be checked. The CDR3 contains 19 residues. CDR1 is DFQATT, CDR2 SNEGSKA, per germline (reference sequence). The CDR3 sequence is CSAYHPTGGAKGLNEKLFF.

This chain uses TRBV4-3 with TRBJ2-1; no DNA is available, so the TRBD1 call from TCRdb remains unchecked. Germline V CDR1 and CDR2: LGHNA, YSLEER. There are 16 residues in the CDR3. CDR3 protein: CASSQGQGQIYNEQFF.

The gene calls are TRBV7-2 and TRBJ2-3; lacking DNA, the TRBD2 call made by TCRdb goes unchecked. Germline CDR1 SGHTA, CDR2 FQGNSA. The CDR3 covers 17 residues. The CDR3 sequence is CASSLGLAGGPSDTQYF.

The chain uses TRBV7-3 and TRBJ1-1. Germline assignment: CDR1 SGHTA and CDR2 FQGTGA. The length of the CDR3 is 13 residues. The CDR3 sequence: CASSLTPNTEAFF.

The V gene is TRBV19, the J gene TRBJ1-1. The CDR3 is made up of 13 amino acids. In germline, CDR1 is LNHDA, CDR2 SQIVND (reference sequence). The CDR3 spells CASNDRWNTEAFF.

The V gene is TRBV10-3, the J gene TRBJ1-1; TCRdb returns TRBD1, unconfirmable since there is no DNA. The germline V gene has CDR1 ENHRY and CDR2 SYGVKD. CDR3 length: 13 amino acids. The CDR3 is CAIRTGVNTEAFF.

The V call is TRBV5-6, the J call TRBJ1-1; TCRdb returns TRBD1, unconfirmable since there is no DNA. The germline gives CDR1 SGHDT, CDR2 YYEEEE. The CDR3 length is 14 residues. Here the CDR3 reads CASSLKRQGNEAFF.

Here the CDR3 reads CAIRGTGNSYEQYF. The chain combines TRBV10-3 with TRBJ2-7; TCRdb proposes TRBD1, but this gene call is untestable without DNA. This CDR3 comprises 14 residues. Germline lookup yields CDR1 ENHRY and CDR2 SYGVKD.

The chain's CDR3 is CASSNPDRTEAFF. V gene TRBV6-2 or TRBV6-3 combines with J gene TRBJ1-1; TCRdb gives TRBD1 as the D gene, but with no DNA this cannot be confirmed. Germline assignment: CDR1 MNHEY and CDR2 SVGEGT. The CDR3 has 13 amino acids.

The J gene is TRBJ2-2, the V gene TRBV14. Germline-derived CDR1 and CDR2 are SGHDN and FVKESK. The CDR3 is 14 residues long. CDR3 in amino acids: CASSQVAGTGELFF.

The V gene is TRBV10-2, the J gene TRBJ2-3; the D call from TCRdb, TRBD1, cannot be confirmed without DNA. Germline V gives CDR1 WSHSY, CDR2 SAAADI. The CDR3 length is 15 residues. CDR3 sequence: CASRNGGPSTDTQYF.

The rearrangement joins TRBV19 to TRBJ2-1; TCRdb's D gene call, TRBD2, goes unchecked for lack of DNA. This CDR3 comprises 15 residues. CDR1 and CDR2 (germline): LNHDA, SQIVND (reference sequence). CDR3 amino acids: CASTDPGLVSDEQFF.

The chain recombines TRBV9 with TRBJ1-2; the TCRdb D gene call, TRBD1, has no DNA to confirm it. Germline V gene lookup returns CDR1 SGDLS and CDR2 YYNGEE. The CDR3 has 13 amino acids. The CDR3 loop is CASSDDRVNGYTF.

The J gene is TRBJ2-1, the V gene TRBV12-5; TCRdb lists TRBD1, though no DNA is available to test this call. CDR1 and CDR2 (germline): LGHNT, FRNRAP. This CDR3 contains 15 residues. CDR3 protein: CASGQPSGQHNEQFF.